This TCR beta chain was observed in a study of cytomegalovirus exposure and HLA in healthy donors. The study's findings and limits: Later analysis showed TCR association rates varying by HLA locus, highest for DRB1 and lowest for HLA-C. Altogether, 160 or so TCR beta chains were recorded as cytomegalovirus-associated.

PCR involved 60 Vbeta and 13 Jbeta primers. Assay: immunoSEQ multiplex PCR; the TCRdb copy retains only in-frame clones and omits some. The sample lists hundreds of thousands of clones, approximately 85% occurring once. As concerns this clone: Its target is unknown.

The sequencing input was PBMCs. This clonotype originated in a girl aged 2 to 9 in good health and CMV-seronegative.

DNA for the CDR3: TGTGCCACCAGCAGACAGGGAACCGGGGAGCTGTTTTTT. Amino acids: CATSRQGTGELFF. This chain joins TRBV15 and TRBJ2-2; tentatively, D is TRBD1 (5 bases). Germline V CDR1 and CDR2: LNHNV, YYDKDF (reference sequence). The V end lost 2 bases, the J end lost 5 bases, and 6 bases lay between the germline ends. CDR3 length equals 13 residues.